This passage covers 13 T cell receptor beta chains from one sample sequenced in a study of cytomegalovirus exposure and HLA in healthy donors. Researchers ran the PCR with 60 Vbeta and 13 Jbeta primers. The method was immunoSEQ multiplex PCR; TCRdb's version includes in-frame clones alone and lacks a portion of them. The table includes under 140,000 clones, about three quarters detected once. Specimen: PBMCs. These receptors originate from an older woman in good health and CMV-seropositive.

This sequence joins TRBV7-9 and TRBJ2-7; D might be TRBD2 (7 bases). Germline CDR1 SEHNR, CDR2 FQNEAQ (reference sequence). Trimming shortened V by 4 bases and J by 6 bases, and 10 bases separated the two germline ends. The CDR3 is made up of 12 amino acids. The CDR3 loop reads CASSWGGTEQYF. As DNA, the CDR3 is TGTGCCAGCAGCTGGGGGGGCACCGAGCAGTACTTC.

The rearrangement uses TRBV9 and TRBJ2-2; D call uncertain. Germline CDR1 is SGDLS and CDR2 is YYNGEE. Trimming shortened V by 1 base and J by 4 bases, and 5 bases separated the two germline ends. CDR3 length equals 13 residues. Here the CDR3 reads CASSVKSTGELFF. In DNA form, the CDR3 reads TGTGCCAGCAGCGTAAAGAGCACCGGGGAGCTGTTTTTT.

The chain recombines TRBV9 with TRBJ2-2; a weak D match, TRBD1 (6 bases). Germline CDR1 and CDR2: SGDLS and YYNGEE. Trimming shortened V by 3 bases and J by 1 base, and 10 bases separated the two germline ends. CDR3 size: 15 residues. CDR3 sequence (DNA): TGTGCCAGCAGCGACAGGGTGAGGAACACCGGGGAGCTGTTTTTT. Protein product: CASSDRVRNTGELFF.

The V gene is TRBV19, the J gene TRBJ2-5; D gene ambiguous. V dropped 5 bases and J dropped 1 base, with 11 bases sitting between them. This CDR3 has 14 amino acids. Germline V gene data show CDR1 as LNHDA and CDR2 as SQIVND (reference sequence). CDR3 region: CASSCRGPQETQYF. Written as DNA, the CDR3 is TGTGCCAGTAGTTGTAGAGGCCCCCAAGAGACCCAGTACTTC.

V and J are TRBV6-6 and TRBJ1-1; 7 bases align to TRBD1. The germline gives CDR1 MNHNY, CDR2 SVGAGI (reference sequence). The CDR3 covers 15 residues. V was pared by 4 bases and J by 1 base, with 6 bases of the junction left unmatched. The CDR3 sequence: CASSLGTASNTEAFF. The CDR3 nucleotides read TGTGCCAGCAGTTTAGGGACAGCCTCGAACACTGAAGCTTTCTTT.

The V gene is TRBV6-1, the J gene TRBJ2-6, with 13 positions matching TRBD2. The ends lost 2 bases at V and 1 base at J; junction bases unmatched: 5. The CDR3 spans 19 residues. The germline V gene encodes CDR1 MNHNS and CDR2 SASEGT. Here the CDR3 DNA reads TGTGCCAGCAGTGAAAGACTAGCGGGAGGCTTATCTGGGGCCAACGTCCTGACTTTC. It yields the protein CASSERLAGGLSGANVLTF.

V is TRBV7-9 and J is TRBJ1-1, with D hard to call. V was clipped by 1 base and J by 1 base, with 4 bases between them. Germline V gene lookup returns CDR1 SEHNR and CDR2 FQNEAQ (reference sequence). The CDR3 is 13 residues long. CDR3 DNA sequence: TGTGCCAGCAGCTTAGGAGCGAACACTGAAGCTTTCTTT. Translation: CASSLGANTEAFF.

This chain joins TRBV29-1 and TRBJ2-5; the match to TRBD1 covers 8 bases. Germline lookup yields CDR1 SQVTM and CDR2 ANQGSEA. V gave up 4 bases and J gave up 3 bases; unmatched junction bases: 4. The CDR3 covers 13 residues. The CDR3 DNA sequence: TGCAGCGTTGCGGGACAGGCTAAAGAGACCCAGTACTTC. Translation gives CSVAGQAKETQYF.

J is TRBJ2-7 and V is TRBV18; 12 bases map to TRBD2. The CDR3 is 14 amino acids. Trimming cost V 8 bases and J 3 bases; bases outside gene matches: 5. Germline V gene sequence: CDR1 KGHSH, CDR2 LQKENI. In DNA, the CDR3 is TGTGCCAGCCGTGGACTAGCGGGACACTACGAGCAGTACTTC. Its translation: CASRGLAGHYEQYF. The variable domain in full, with the rest retrieved from reference TRBV18 and TRBJ2-7, is NAGVMQNPRHLVRRRGQEARLRCSPMKGHSHVYWYRQLPEEGLKFMVYLQKENIIDESGMPKERFSAEFPKEGPSILRIQQVVRGDSAAYFCASRGLAGHYEQYFGPGTRLTVT.

The CDR3: CASRELRELHNTEAFF. The CDR3 DNA sequence: TGTGCCAGCAGAGAACTTCGGGAGTTACACAACACTGAAGCTTTCTTT. V usage is TRBV28 and J usage is TRBJ1-1, with D unclear. From germline, CDR1 is MDHEN and CDR2 SYDVKM. The CDR3 runs 16 residues. Trimming removed 6 bases at V and 2 bases at J, with 19 bases between.

The chain links TRBV4-1 to TRBJ2-3; TRBD2 aligns across 10 bases. After removal of 0 bases from V and 2 bases from J, the junction contained 11 bases not matched to a gene. This CDR3 is 19 amino acids long. Germline lookup yields CDR1 MGHRA and CDR2 YSYEKL. CDR3 residues: CASSQDTPGLAEFTDTQYF. The CDR3 nucleotides read TGCGCCAGCAGCCAAGATACTCCCGGACTAGCGGAATTCACAGATACGCAGTATTTT.

The rearrangement joins TRBV2 to TRBJ2-7; D might be TRBD1 (6 bases). The ends were cut back, 6 bases at V and 2 bases at J, with 11 bases in the middle. Germline V gene sequence: CDR1 SNHLY, CDR2 FYNNEI. The CDR3 extends over 13 amino acids. The CDR3 DNA is TGTGCCAGCAGCCCTACAGGGACCTACGAGCAGTACTTC. It codes for CASSPTGTYEQYF.

This clone was found a few times. The rearrangement links TRBV30 to TRBJ1-3; the D gene is possibly TRBD1 (5 bases). The CDR3 is 14 amino acids. Trimming removed 1 base from V and 2 bases from J, with 9 bases in between. Germline V lookup: CDR1 GTSNPN, CDR2 SVGIG (reference sequence). CDR3 region: CAWSASGTGNTIYF. The CDR3 coding sequence is TGTGCCTGGAGTGCGTCAGGGACTGGAAACACCATATATTTT.